The entry that follows covers one TCR beta chain sequence. Antigen specificity is unknown. Germline loops: CDR1 SEHNR, CDR2 FQNEAQ (reference sequence). There are 14 residues in the CDR3. V lost 4 bases to trimming and J lost 1 base, with 10 bases between them. The data derive from a study of cytomegalovirus exposure and HLA in healthy donors. Study-wide findings and caveats: Cytomegalovirus status was reportedly diagnosed by the classifier with high sensitivity and specificity. A list of 150 to 200 TCR beta chains associated with cytomegalovirus was given.

Sequencing used immunoSEQ multiplex PCR; TCRdb keeps in-frame clones, though not all of them. The sample lists under 400,000 clones; nearly 90% were seen once. Donors came from a validation cohort of over a hundred subjects, distinct from the first 666-subject cohort. The gene calls are TRBV7-9 and TRBJ1-2; no reliable D call. The sample was PBMCs. The clonotype originates from a man younger than 45 in good health and CMV-seronegative. As DNA, the CDR3 is TGTGCCAGCAGCTCCATACCCGGTAACTATGGCTACACCTTC. Translation: CASSSIPGNYGYTF.